These 27 T cell receptor beta chains were sequenced from one sample in a study of blood T cell repertoires in COVID-19. The method was immunoSEQ multiplex PCR; TCRdb's version includes in-frame clones alone and lacks a portion of them. The sample lists roughly 280,000 clones, around nine tenths occurring once. Specimen: peripheral blood. These receptors were collected from a man between 35 and 55 years old with active or convalescent COVID-19.

This chain connects TRBV19 to TRBJ2-5; no firm D call. The CDR3 sequence is 13 residues long. CDR1 and CDR2 (germline): LNHDA, SQIVND (reference sequence). V dropped 7 bases and J dropped 0 bases, with 9 bases sitting between them. DNA of the CDR3: TGTGCCAGTAAGGCCGGGTACCAAGAGACCCAGTACTTC. Its translation is CASKAGYQETQYF. The variable domain in full, completed from reference TRBV19 and TRBJ2-5, reads DGGITQSPKYLFRKEGQNVTLSCEQNLNHDAMYWYRQDPGQGLRLIYYSQIVNDFQKGDIAEGYSVSREKKESFPLTVTSAQKNPTAFYLCASKAGYQETQYFGPGTRLLVL.

The chain recombines TRBV2 with TRBJ1-5; 8 bases line up with TRBD1. This CDR3 is built from 14 residues. The trim removed 4 bases at V and 4 bases at J, leaving 3 bases unmatched. Germline CDR1 reads SNHLY; CDR2 reads FYNNEI. The CDR3 sequence: CASSGQGLNQPQHF. The CDR3 nucleotides are TGTGCCAGCAGTGGACAGGGGCTAAATCAGCCCCAGCATTTT.

V usage is TRBV4-1 and J usage is TRBJ1-6; 9 nucleotides align to TRBD1. This CDR3 has 16 amino acids. Germline V gene sequence: CDR1 MGHRA, CDR2 YSYEKL. Germline trimming cut 3 bases from V and 7 bases from J; bases unmatched to any gene: 7. The CDR3 DNA reads TGCGCCAGCAGCCAGCAGGGACAGGGTCGGAATTCACCCCTCCACTTT. Its protein product is CASSQQGQGRNSPLHF.

V is TRBV3-1 (or the pseudogene TRBV3-2) and J is TRBJ1-4; D is possibly TRBD1 (5 bases). CDR1 is LGHDT, CDR2 YNNKEL, per germline (reference sequence). The CDR3 runs 19 residues. V lost 0 bases, J lost 7 bases, and 24 bases lay in between. CDR3 nucleotide sequence: TGTGCCAGCAGCCAAGATCCCCCTCTCCGGGGGGAAATTCGTGAAAAACTGTTTTTT. Translated, it gives CASSQDPPLRGEIREKLFF.

The rearrangement joins TRBV7-2 to TRBJ2-7; TRBD2 matches 10 bases. CDR3 length: 13 residues. The V and J ends lost 3 bases and 6 bases, in that order; junction bases with no gene match: 2. The germline V gene encodes CDR1 SGHTA and CDR2 FQGNSA. CDR3: CASSFSSGGEQYF. For the CDR3, the DNA is TGTGCCAGCAGCTTTTCTAGCGGGGGCGAGCAGTACTTC.

This chain links TRBV24-1 with TRBJ2-1, with D possibly being TRBD2 (5 bases). The germline CDR1 and CDR2 sequences are KGHDR and SFDVKD. V was pared by 7 bases and J by 10 bases, with 22 bases between. The CDR3 covers 15 residues. The chain's CDR3 is CATRGPPRFGEEQFF. In DNA form, the CDR3 reads TGTGCCACCAGGGGCCCCCCCCGCTTTGGGGAGGAGCAGTTCTTC.

This clone was seen just once. The genes are TRBV2 and TRBJ2-7; maybe TRBD2 (5 bases). Germline CDR1 is SNHLY and CDR2 is FYNNEI. CDR3 length: 10 residues. Trimming removed 7 bases from V and 6 bases from J, with 7 bases in between. The CDR3 DNA sequence: TGTGCCAGCACCCGGGGCGAGCAGTACTTC. It yields the protein CASTRGEQYF.

The V call is TRBV12-3 or TRBV12-4, the J call TRBJ2-3; no firm D call. CDR3 length: 12 amino acids. The V end lost 3 bases, the J end lost 5 bases, and 6 bases lay between the germline ends. The CDR3 reads CASSFPRDTQYF. CDR3 in DNA: TGTGCCAGCAGTTTTCCGAGAGATACGCAGTATTTT.

The gene calls are TRBV12-5 and TRBJ1-6, with a possible D match to TRBD1 (5 bases). The ends were cut back, 3 bases at V and 8 bases at J, with 8 bases in the middle. CDR3 length: 13 amino acids. Germline V lookup: CDR1 LGHNT, CDR2 FRNRAP. Here the CDR3 reads CASGFSRDSPLHF. The CDR3 bases are TGTGCTAGTGGTTTCAGCAGGGATTCACCCCTCCACTTT.

The rearrangement links TRBV29-1 to TRBJ2-1; D uncertain. The ends were cut back, 6 bases at V and 6 bases at J, with 6 bases in the middle. This CDR3 spans 10 amino acids. The germline V gene encodes CDR1 SQVTM and CDR2 ANQGSEA. The CDR3 coding sequence is TGCAGCGTGAGGAGCAATGAGCAGTTCTTC. This gives the protein CSVRSNEQFF.

The V and J genes are TRBV5-1 and TRBJ2-1; TRBD2 is a possible D gene (5 bases). V lost 0 bases and J lost 10, with 20 bases in between. The germline V gene has CDR1 SGHRS and CDR2 YFSETQ. The CDR3 totals 16 residues. DNA of the CDR3: TGCGCCAGCAGCTTGGTGCCGGAGGCATGGAATCACGAGCAGTTCTTC. Amino acids: CASSLVPEAWNHEQFF. Full variable domain (remainder filled in from reference TRBV5-1 and TRBJ2-1): KAGVTQTPRYLIKTRGQQVTLSCSPISGHRSVSWYQQTPGQGLQFLFEYFSETQRNKGNFPGRFSGRQFSNSRSEMNVSTLELGDSALYLCASSLVPEAWNHEQFFGPGTRLTVL.

This CDR3 reads CASSFIPGDRGYTEAFF. DNA of the CDR3: TGTGCCAGCAGTTTTATCCCCGGGGACAGGGGATACACTGAAGCTTTCTTT. The rearrangement links TRBV28 to TRBJ1-1; 10 bases align to TRBD1. Germline V CDR1 and CDR2: MDHEN, SYDVKM. V gave up 3 bases and J gave up 3 bases; unmatched junction bases: 10. The CDR3 totals 17 residues.

The chain carries TRBV29-1 and TRBJ2-2, with 11 positions matching TRBD1. Trimming at V came to 6 bases and at J to 7 bases, leaving 4 bases not matched to a gene. This CDR3 has 13 amino acids. Germline V gene data show CDR1 as SQVTM and CDR2 as ANQGSEA. DNA of the CDR3: TGCAGCGTCTGGACAGGGGGCTACGGGGAGCTGTTTTTT. Translating gives CSVWTGGYGELFF.

This chain connects TRBV24-1 to TRBJ1-5; D gene unclear. This CDR3 region has 17 residues. Trimming took 2 bases from V and 0 from J, leaving 13 bases between them. In germline, CDR1 is KGHDR, CDR2 SFDVKD. CDR3 sequence: CATSDSVDLSSNQPQHF. The DNA for the CDR3 is TGTGCCACCAGTGATTCCGTTGACTTATCTAGCAATCAGCCCCAGCATTTT.

V and J are TRBV7-3 and TRBJ2-3; D gene ambiguous. This CDR3 spans 12 amino acids. The germline V gene has CDR1 SGHTA and CDR2 FQGTGA. V lost 5 bases and J 5 bases, leaving 8 bases between the germline ends. CDR3 region: CASSRAKDTQYF. CDR3 DNA: TGTGCCAGCAGCCGAGCGAAAGATACGCAGTATTTT. Looking up the rest from reference TRBV7-3 and TRBJ2-3 gives the full variable domain: GAGVSQTPSNKVTEKGKYVELRCDPISGHTALYWYRQSLGQGPEFLIYFQGTGAADDSGLPNDRFFAVRPEGSVSTLKIQRTERGDSAVYLCASSRAKDTQYFGPGTRLTVL.

The rearrangement links TRBV5-1 to TRBJ2-1, with D perhaps TRBD1 (5 bases). Germline CDR1 reads SGHRS; CDR2 reads YFSETQ. The CDR3 totals 13 residues. V dropped 3 bases and J dropped 5 bases, with 9 bases sitting between them. The CDR3 DNA follows: TGCGCCAGCAGCTCCCCGGACAACAATGAGCAGTTCTTC. Its protein product is CASSSPDNNEQFF.

The chain couples TRBV5-5 to TRBJ1-5; D uncertain. The CDR3 has 13 amino acids. Germline V gene sequence: CDR1 SGHKS, CDR2 YYEKEE (reference sequence). The V and J ends lost 1 base and 5 bases respectively, with 7 bases between them. The CDR3 region has the DNA TGTGCCAGCAGCTTGTACAGAGATCAGCCCCAGCATTTT. It encodes CASSLYRDQPQHF.

This chain connects TRBV19 to TRBJ2-3, with D perhaps TRBD1 (7 bases). CDR1 and CDR2 (germline): LNHDA, SQIVND (reference sequence). The CDR3 is made up of 14 amino acids. With 4 bases removed from V and 3 bases from J, the gap between germline ends came to 11 bases. The CDR3 loop reads CASSKQGRTDTQYF. DNA for the CDR3: TGTGCCAGTAGTAAACAGGGGAGGACAGATACGCAGTATTTT. The complete variable domain, with remaining parts taken from reference TRBV19 and TRBJ2-3, reads DGGITQSPKYLFRKEGQNVTLSCEQNLNHDAMYWYRQDPGQGLRLIYYSQIVNDFQKGDIAEGYSVSREKKESFPLTVTSAQKNPTAFYLCASSKQGRTDTQYFGPGTRLTVL.

This chain links TRBV28 with TRBJ1-1; D is undetermined. This CDR3 region has 14 residues. V was pared by 3 bases and J by 0 bases, with 8 bases between. Per germline, CDR1 MDHEN and CDR2 SYDVKM. The CDR3 DNA reads TGTGCCAGCAGTTTTCCAGGAATGAACACTGAAGCTTTCTTT. This gives the protein CASSFPGMNTEAFF.

The rearrangement joins TRBV5-5 to TRBJ2-7, with a tentative D call TRBD2 (6 bases). CDR1 SGHKS and CDR2 YYEKEE come from the germline V gene (reference sequence). This CDR3 comprises 14 residues. V was shortened by 1 base and J by 6 bases, with 14 bases between the two germline ends. CDR3 DNA sequence: TGTGCCAGCAGCTTGTGGGACTCCTTCCGCGAGCAGTACTTC. It encodes CASSLWDSFREQYF.

CDR3 DNA: TGCGCCAGCAGCTTGGAAACAGGGGTAACTGAAGCTTTCTTT. It translates to CASSLETGVTEAFF. The J gene is TRBJ1-1, the V gene TRBV5-1; 7 bases are a match to TRBD1. The CDR3 extends over 14 amino acids. Trimming removed 0 bases from V and 5 bases from J; junction bases left unmatched: 4. Germline V lookup: CDR1 SGHRS, CDR2 YFSETQ.

V is TRBV19 and J is TRBJ1-6; D might be TRBD1 (5 bases). The CDR3 contains 13 residues. V gave up 7 bases and J gave up 7 bases, with 11 bases separating them. CDR1 LNHDA and CDR2 SQIVND come from the germline V gene (reference sequence). The CDR3 region has the DNA TGTGCCAGTAATAGCAGGGAAAATTCACCCCTCCACTTT. Its protein is CASNSRENSPLHF.

The rearrangement links TRBV14 to TRBJ2-7; 8 nucleotides match TRBD2. CDR3 length: 13 amino acids. Germline loops: CDR1 SGHDN, CDR2 FVKESK. After removal of 6 bases from V and 3 bases from J, the junction contained 4 bases not matched to a gene. The CDR3 loop reads CASSSGTRYEQYF. As DNA, the CDR3 is TGTGCCAGCAGTAGCGGGACCCGCTACGAGCAGTACTTC.

This clone was picked up a small number of times. The V and J genes are TRBV3-1 (or the pseudogene TRBV3-2) and TRBJ2-1; TRBD2 matches 7 bases. This CDR3 is built from 16 residues. The ends lost 4 bases at V and 0 bases at J; junction bases unmatched: 6. Germline values: CDR1 LGHDT, CDR2 YNNKEL (reference sequence). The DNA for the CDR3 is TGTGCCAGCAGCCGGCGGGGAGGGCCCTCCTACAATGAGCAGTTCTTC. It specifies CASSRRGGPSYNEQFF.

The chain recombines TRBV6-6 with TRBJ1-6, with no clear D. Trimming pared 6 bases from V and 0 bases from J, leaving 6 bases between. Germline values: CDR1 MNHNY, CDR2 SVGAGI (reference sequence). This CDR3 is built from 14 residues. The CDR3 loop reads CASSSSSYNSPLHF. CDR3 sequence (DNA): TGTGCCAGCAGCTCGAGCTCCTATAATTCACCCCTCCACTTT.

This clone was counted a few times. The chain recombines TRBV19 with TRBJ2-2; maybe TRBD1 (5 bases). The length of the CDR3 is 14 residues. With 9 bases removed from V and 4 bases from J, the gap between germline ends came to 15 bases. CDR1 is LNHDA and CDR2 is SQIVND in the germline V gene (reference sequence). CDR3 protein: CASSVKRGTGELFF. CDR3 nucleotide sequence: TGTGCCAGCTCCGTAAAAAGGGGCACCGGGGAGCTGTTTTTT.

The gene calls are TRBV27 and TRBJ2-2, with a possible D match to TRBD2 (6 bases). Trimming left V 8 bases short and J 1 base short, with 14 bases between. Germline CDR1 is MNHEY and CDR2 is SMNVEV (reference sequence). CDR3 size: 15 residues. The CDR3 DNA is TGTGCCAGCGGCGCGGGGCCGCAGAACACCGGGGAGCTGTTTTTT. Translating it yields CASGAGPQNTGELFF.